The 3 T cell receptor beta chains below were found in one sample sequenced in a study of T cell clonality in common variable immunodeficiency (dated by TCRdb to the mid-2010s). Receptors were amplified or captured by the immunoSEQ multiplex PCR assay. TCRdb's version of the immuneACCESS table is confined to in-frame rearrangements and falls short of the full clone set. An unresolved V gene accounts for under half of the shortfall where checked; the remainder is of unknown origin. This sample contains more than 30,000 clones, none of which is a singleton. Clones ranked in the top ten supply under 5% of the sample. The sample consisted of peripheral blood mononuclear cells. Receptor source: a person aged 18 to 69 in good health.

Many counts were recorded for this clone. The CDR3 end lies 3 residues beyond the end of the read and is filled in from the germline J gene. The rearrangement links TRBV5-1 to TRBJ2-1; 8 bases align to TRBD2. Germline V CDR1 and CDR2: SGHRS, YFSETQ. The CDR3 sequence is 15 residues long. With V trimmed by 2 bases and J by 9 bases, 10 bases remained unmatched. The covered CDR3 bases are TGCGCCAGCAGCTTAACTAGCGGACTAGGGGGTGAG. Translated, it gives CASSLTSGLGGE. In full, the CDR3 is CASSLTSGLGGEQFF.

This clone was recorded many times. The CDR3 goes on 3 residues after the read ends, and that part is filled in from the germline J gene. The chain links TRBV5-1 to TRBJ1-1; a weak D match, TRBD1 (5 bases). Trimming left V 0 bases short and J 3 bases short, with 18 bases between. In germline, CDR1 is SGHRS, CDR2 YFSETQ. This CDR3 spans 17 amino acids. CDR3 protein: CASSLVTYLGGDTEAFF. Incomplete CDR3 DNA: TGCGCCAGCAGCTTGGTGACCTATTTGGGGGGGGACACTGAA.

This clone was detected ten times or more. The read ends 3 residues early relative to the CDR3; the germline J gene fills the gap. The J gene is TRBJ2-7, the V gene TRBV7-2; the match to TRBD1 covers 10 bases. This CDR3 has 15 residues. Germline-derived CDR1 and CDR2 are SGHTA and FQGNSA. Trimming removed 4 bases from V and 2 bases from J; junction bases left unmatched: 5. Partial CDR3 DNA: TGTGCCAGCAGCTCCCGGGACAGGGGAGCCTACGAG. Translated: CASSSRDRGAYE. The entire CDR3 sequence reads CASSSRDRGAYEQYF.